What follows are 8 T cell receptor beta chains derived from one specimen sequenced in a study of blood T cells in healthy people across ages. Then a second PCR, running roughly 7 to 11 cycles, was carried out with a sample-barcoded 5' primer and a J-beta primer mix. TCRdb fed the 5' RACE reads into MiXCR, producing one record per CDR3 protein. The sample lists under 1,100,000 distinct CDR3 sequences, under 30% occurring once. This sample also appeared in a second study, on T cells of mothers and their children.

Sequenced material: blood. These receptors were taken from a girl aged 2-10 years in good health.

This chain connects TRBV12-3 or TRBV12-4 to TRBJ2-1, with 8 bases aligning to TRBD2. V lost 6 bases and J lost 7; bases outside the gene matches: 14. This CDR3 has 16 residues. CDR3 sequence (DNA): TGTGCCAGCAGCCAAACCGGGGGGGAGGCTGGGAATGAGCAGTTCTTC. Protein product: CASSQTGGEAGNEQFF.

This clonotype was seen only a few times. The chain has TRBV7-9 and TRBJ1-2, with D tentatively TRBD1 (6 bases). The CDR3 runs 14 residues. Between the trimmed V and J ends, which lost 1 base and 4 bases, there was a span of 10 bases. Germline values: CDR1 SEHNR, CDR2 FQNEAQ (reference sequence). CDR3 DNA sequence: TGTGCCAGCAGCTTAGAAGTGGGGGCCTATGGCTACACCTTC. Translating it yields CASSLEVGAYGYTF.

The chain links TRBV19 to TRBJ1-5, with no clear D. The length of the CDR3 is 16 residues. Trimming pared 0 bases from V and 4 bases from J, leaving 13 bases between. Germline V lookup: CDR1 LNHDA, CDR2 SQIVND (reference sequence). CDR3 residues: CASSIDPFIGNQPQHF. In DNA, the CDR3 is TGTGCCAGTAGTATAGATCCGTTCATCGGGAATCAGCCCCAGCATTTT. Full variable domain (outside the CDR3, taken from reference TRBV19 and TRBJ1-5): DGGITQSPKYLFRKEGQNVTLSCEQNLNHDAMYWYRQDPGQGLRLIYYSQIVNDFQKGDIAEGYSVSREKKESFPLTVTSAQKNPTAFYLCASSIDPFIGNQPQHFGDGTRLSIL.

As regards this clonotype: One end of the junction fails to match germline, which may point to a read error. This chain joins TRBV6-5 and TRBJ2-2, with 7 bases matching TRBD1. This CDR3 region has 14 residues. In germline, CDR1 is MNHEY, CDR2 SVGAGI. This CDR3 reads CATRQGSATGELLF. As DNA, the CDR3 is TGTGCCACCCGACAGGGATCGGCGACCGGGGAGCTGTTGTTT.

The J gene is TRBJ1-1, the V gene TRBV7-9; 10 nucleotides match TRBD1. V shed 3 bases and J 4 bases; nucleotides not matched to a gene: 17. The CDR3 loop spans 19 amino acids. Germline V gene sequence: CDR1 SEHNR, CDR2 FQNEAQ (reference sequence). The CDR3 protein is CASSFLSLNRDRGSTEAFF. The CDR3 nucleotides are TGTGCCAGCAGCTTTCTTTCTCTTAACCGGGACAGGGGAAGCACTGAAGCTTTCTTT.

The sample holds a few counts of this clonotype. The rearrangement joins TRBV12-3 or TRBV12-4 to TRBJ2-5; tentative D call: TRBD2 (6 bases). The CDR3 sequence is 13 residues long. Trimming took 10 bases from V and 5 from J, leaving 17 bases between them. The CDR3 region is CAITGTDDETQYF. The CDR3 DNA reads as TGTGCCATTACCGGGACTGATGACGAGACCCAGTACTTC.

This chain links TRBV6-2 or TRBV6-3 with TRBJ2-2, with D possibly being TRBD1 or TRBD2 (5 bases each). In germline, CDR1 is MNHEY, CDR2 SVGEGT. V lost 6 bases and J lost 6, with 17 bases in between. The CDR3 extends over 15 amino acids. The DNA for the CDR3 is TGTGCCAGCAGGGACCGGGACGTCGGCGCCGGGGAGCTGTTTTTT. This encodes CASRDRDVGAGELFF.

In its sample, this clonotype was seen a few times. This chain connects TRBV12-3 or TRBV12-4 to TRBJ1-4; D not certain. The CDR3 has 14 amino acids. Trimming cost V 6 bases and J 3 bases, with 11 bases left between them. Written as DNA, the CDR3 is TGTGCCAGCAGCGATGATCGCGCTAATGAAAAACTGTTTTTT. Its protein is CASSDDRANEKLFF.